This record concerns one T cell receptor (beta chain) sequence. This CDR3 comprises 12 residues. V was clipped by 0 bases and J by 8 bases, with 6 bases between them. Germline CDR1 and CDR2: SGDLS and YYNGEE. Original methodology: Amplifying reference gene primers gave estimates of nucleated cell counts. Measured with immunoSEQ multiplex PCR; TCRdb has only the in-frame clones, and not every one. The DNA gave D and trimming, while V, J and clone size come from that table. Here the sample spans around 37,000 clones, less than 90% being singletons. The data were obtained in a study of blood T cell repertoires in COVID-19. Seattle's enrolled individuals joined amid active infection and were then monitored longitudinally.

This TCR was sampled from a man aged 55-75 years with COVID-19, enrolled during active disease. The chain employs TRBV9 and TRBJ2-1; no reliable D call. The sample consisted of peripheral blood. The CDR3 region has the DNA TGTGCCAGCAGCGTAGGGCACGATGAGCAGTTCTTC. Its protein is CASSVGHDEQFF.